The clone carrying this T cell receptor (beta chain) was found a few times. The data belong to a study of T cells after yellow fever vaccination. Per the germline V gene, CDR1 is SGDLS and CDR2 is YYNGEE. Trimming shortened V by 0 bases and J by 0 bases, and 12 bases separated the two germline ends. This CDR3 spans 17 amino acids. Template switching by 5'RACE produced TCR cDNA, adding a universal primer site and UMIs. MiXCR, applied by TCRdb to the 5' RACE reads, yields one record per CDR3 protein. This table holds about 310,000 distinct CDR3 sequences, roughly 3.5% found once. The source material was PBMCs, sampled on the day of the yellow fever booster vaccination. The chain uses TRBV9 and TRBJ2-2; tentatively, D is TRBD1 (6 bases). This sequence was found in a man aged 18 to 30 who received the YFV17D yellow fever vaccine. CDR3 protein: CASSVEGRGTNTGELFF. The CDR3 bases are TGTGCCAGCAGCGTAGAGGGCAGGGGAACGAACACCGGGGAGCTGTTTTTT. The full variable domain, rest sourced from reference TRBV9 and TRBJ2-2, is DSGVTQTPKHLITATGQRVTLRCSPRSGDLSVYWYQQSLDQGLQFLIQYYNGEERAKGNILERFSAQQFPDLHSELNLSSLELGDSALYFCASSVEGRGTNTGELFFGEGSRLTVL.